This entry lists 2 T cell receptor beta chains sequenced from one sample in a study of T cells in Graves' hyperthyroidism and ophthalmopathy. RNA transcripts yielded amplified TCR beta CDR3 regions. Researchers ran a first-round RT-PCR on the TCR CDR3 using the HTBI primer set. TCRdb independently ran MiXCR on the multiplex PCR reads; one entry per CDR3 protein. Of under 400,000 distinct CDR3 sequences in the sample, around 16% were seen once. The sample consisted of blood. Every receptor here comes from a woman aged 18-29 years with Graves' hyperthyroidism that later progressed to Graves' ophthalmopathy.

The V and J genes are TRBV4-1 and TRBJ2-7; 9 nucleotides match TRBD1. J was trimmed by 2 bases and V by 3 bases; bases with no gene match: 5. The germline CDR1 and CDR2 sequences are MGHRA and YSYEKL. The CDR3 runs 15 residues. The CDR3 nucleotides read TGCGCCAGCAGCCAGGGGGGACAGGGTGCCTACGAGCAGTACTTC. It specifies CASSQGGQGAYEQYF.

Only a few counts were recorded for this clonotype. The chain employs TRBV6-5 and TRBJ2-1; 9 bases align to TRBD2. This CDR3 contains 15 residues. CDR1 and CDR2 (germline): MNHEY, SVGAGI. Losses at the gene ends were 0 bases for V and 10 bases for J; bases not matched to a gene: 7. CDR3 sequence reads: CASSYSVAGVGEQFF. In nucleotides, the CDR3 is TGTGCCAGCAGTTACTCGGTAGCGGGAGTGGGGGAGCAGTTCTTC.